A selection of T cell receptor beta chains follows, all from one sample in a study of human T cells and chemical hapten exposure. TCRdb reanalysed the RACE reads using MiXCR and keeps one entry per CDR3 protein. In the table there are about 120,000 distinct CDR3 sequences, roughly 13% of which are singletons. The specimen comprised whole blood, sampled in connection with sensitization to the hapten diphenylcyclopropenone (DPC). The receptors originated from a young woman with alopecia areata. Some clones in this sample may be carry-over from other donors' samples. Each CDR3 is given with its conserved first and last residue. The D gene is left open where the match is weak. Clone size is given for some rows only: seen once, a few or many times, or a class if the clone is expanded.

cdr3_nt: TGCAGCGTTGCTTCTGTGGGGGGGACTGAAGCTTTCTTT
cdr3_aa: CSVASVGGTEAFF
j_call: TRBJ1-1
clone_size: many
v_call: TRBV29-1
d_call: -

cdr3_nt: TGTGCCAGCAGCATTGTCGGGACACCAACGAACACCGGGGAGCTGTTTTTT
cdr3_aa: CASSIVGTPTNTGELFF
j_call: TRBJ2-2
clone_size: -
v_call: TRBV5-6
d_call: -

cdr3_nt: TGCAGCGTTGGAAGGGGCGACTATGGCTACACCTTC
cdr3_aa: CSVGRGDYGYTF
j_call: TRBJ1-2
clone_size: -
v_call: TRBV29-1
d_call: -

cdr3_nt: TGTGCCAGCAGCCCTAACCAGTACAATGAGCAGTTCTTC
cdr3_aa: CASSPNQYNEQFF
j_call: TRBJ2-1
clone_size: few
v_call: TRBV7-9
d_call: -

cdr3_nt: TGTGCCACTACCAGGTACAGGGACTTCGATGAGCAGTTCTTC
cdr3_aa: CATTRYRDFDEQFF
j_call: TRBJ2-1
clone_size: once
v_call: TRBV15
d_call: -

cdr3_nt: TGTGCCAGTAGCCTAACCGGGACTAGCGGGGTTGAGACCCAGTACTTC
cdr3_aa: CASSLTGTSGVETQYF
j_call: TRBJ2-5
clone_size: once
v_call: TRBV19
d_call: TRBD2

cdr3_nt: TGTGCCAGCAGTTACCGAATAGCGGGGGTGGAGCAGTTCTTC
cdr3_aa: CASSYRIAGVEQFF
j_call: TRBJ2-1
clone_size: few
v_call: TRBV28
d_call: TRBD2

cdr3_nt: TGTGCCAGCAGTTACTCGGCTAGCGGGGGAGAGACCCAGTACTTC
cdr3_aa: CASSYSASGGETQYF
j_call: TRBJ2-5
clone_size: -
v_call: TRBV6-2/TRBV6-3
d_call: TRBD2

cdr3_nt: TGTGCCATCAGTGATGGAGGCAATCAGCCCCAGCATTTT
cdr3_aa: CAISDGGNQPQHF
j_call: TRBJ1-5
clone_size: -
v_call: TRBV10-3
d_call: -

cdr3_nt: TGCAGCGTTGAAGTTGTACGGGGGGACGCTTTCTTT
cdr3_aa: CSVEVVRGDAFF
j_call: TRBJ1-1
clone_size: -
v_call: TRBV29-1
d_call: -

cdr3_nt: TGTGCCACCAGCGGCGGGACAAACCAAGAGACCCAGTACTTC
cdr3_aa: CATSGGTNQETQYF
j_call: TRBJ2-5
clone_size: many
v_call: TRBV15
d_call: -

cdr3_nt: TGCGCCAGCAGCCAAGATTGGGCAGGGGGGCCATTTGATACGCAGTATTTT
cdr3_aa: CASSQDWAGGPFDTQYF
j_call: TRBJ2-3
clone_size: many
v_call: TRBV4-3
d_call: -

cdr3_nt: TGTGCCAGCAGCCCTGGGGGGGCCCCGAGCTACGAGCAGTACTTC
cdr3_aa: CASSPGGAPSYEQYF
j_call: TRBJ2-7
clone_size: many
v_call: TRBV11-2
d_call: -

cdr3_nt: TGTGCCACATCCTCCTCCTACGAGCAGTACTTC
cdr3_aa: CATSSSYEQYF
j_call: TRBJ2-7
clone_size: -
v_call: TRBV2
d_call: -

cdr3_nt: TGTGCCAGCAGTTACTCCTACAGGGAAAGTGAGACCCAGTACTTC
cdr3_aa: CASSYSYRESETQYF
j_call: TRBJ2-5
clone_size: many
v_call: TRBV6-2/TRBV6-3
d_call: -

cdr3_nt: TGTGCCAGCAGTTACGGGGACAGCACAGATACGCAGTATTTT
cdr3_aa: CASSYGDSTDTQYF
j_call: TRBJ2-3
clone_size: -
v_call: TRBV6-5
d_call: -

cdr3_nt: TGCGCCAACAGCTTGGGGACAGGGTTTAACGAGCAGTACTTC
cdr3_aa: CANSLGTGFNEQYF
j_call: TRBJ2-7
clone_size: -
v_call: TRBV5-1
d_call: TRBD1

cdr3_nt: TGTGCCAGCAGCCAAGGCTTAGGGGGCATCGATACGCAGTATTTT
cdr3_aa: CASSQGLGGIDTQYF
j_call: TRBJ2-3
clone_size: few
v_call: TRBV3-1
d_call: TRBD1

cdr3_nt: TGTGCCAGCAGTTCACAGGGGATCGGGGCTTTCTTT
cdr3_aa: CASSSQGIGAFF
j_call: TRBJ1-1
clone_size: few
v_call: TRBV28
d_call: TRBD1

cdr3_nt: TGTGCCAGCAGCAACAGGCGGGCTAATGAAAAACTGTTTTTT
cdr3_aa: CASSNRRANEKLFF
j_call: TRBJ1-4
clone_size: few
v_call: TRBV7-9
d_call: -

cdr3_nt: TGCAGTGCTAGAGAAGACGCGACGCGGGGGGCCGGCGAGCAGTACTTC
cdr3_aa: CSAREDATRGAGEQYF
j_call: TRBJ2-7
clone_size: -
v_call: TRBV20-1
d_call: TRBD2

cdr3_nt: TGTGCCAGCAGCCAAGGGGGGCAGGGAAATTCACCCCTCCACTTT
cdr3_aa: CASSQGGQGNSPLHF
j_call: TRBJ1-6
clone_size: few
v_call: TRBV3-1
d_call: -

cdr3_nt: TGTGCCAGCAGCCGACGACTAGGTCTTACGAACACCGGGGAGCTGTTTTTT
cdr3_aa: CASSRRLGLTNTGELFF
j_call: TRBJ2-2
clone_size: many
v_call: TRBV12-3/TRBV12-4
d_call: -

cdr3_nt: TGCGCCAGCAGCCAAGATCCCCAGGGGGCGGACACTGAAGCTTTCTTT
cdr3_aa: CASSQDPQGADTEAFF
j_call: TRBJ1-1
clone_size: many
v_call: TRBV4-3
d_call: TRBD1

cdr3_nt: TGTGCCAGCAGCCCGACAGGGGGTGTGGGGAATGAGCAGTTCTTC
cdr3_aa: CASSPTGGVGNEQFF
j_call: TRBJ2-1
clone_size: few
v_call: TRBV3-1
d_call: TRBD1

cdr3_nt: TGTGCCAGCAGCGTAGGTACAGGGGGATCTGGTATGACTGAAGCTTTCTTT
cdr3_aa: CASSVGTGGSGMTEAFF
j_call: TRBJ1-1
clone_size: few
v_call: TRBV9
d_call: TRBD1

cdr3_nt: TGTGCCATCAGTCTTAGGGCCGCATCCTACAATGAGCAGTTCTTC
cdr3_aa: CAISLRAASYNEQFF
j_call: TRBJ2-1
clone_size: few
v_call: TRBV10-3
d_call: -

cdr3_nt: TGTGCCACCAGCAGAGGAGGCACTGATAATCAGCCCCAGCATTTT
cdr3_aa: CATSRGGTDNQPQHF
j_call: TRBJ1-5
clone_size: -
v_call: TRBV15
d_call: -

cdr3_nt: TGTGCCAGCAGCTTTGAGGTCGTTATGAACACTGAAGCTTTCTTT
cdr3_aa: CASSFEVVMNTEAFF
j_call: TRBJ1-1
clone_size: -
v_call: TRBV5-8
d_call: -

cdr3_nt: TGCAGTGCGCGGGACTTCCAAGAGACCCAGTACTTC
cdr3_aa: CSARDFQETQYF
j_call: TRBJ2-5
clone_size: few
v_call: TRBV20-1
d_call: -

cdr3_nt: TGCGCCAGCAGCCAAGATGGGACTAGCGGGTACAATGAGCAGTTCTTC
cdr3_aa: CASSQDGTSGYNEQFF
j_call: TRBJ2-1
clone_size: many
v_call: TRBV4-3
d_call: TRBD2

cdr3_nt: TGTGCCAGTAGCAGGGGACTAGCGGGGGGTAGTTACAATGAGCAGTTCTTC
cdr3_aa: CASSRGLAGGSYNEQFF
j_call: TRBJ2-1
clone_size: few
v_call: TRBV19
d_call: TRBD2

cdr3_nt: TGTGCCAGCAGTTACGGGGGGGGGCGAACAGATACGCAGTATTTT
cdr3_aa: CASSYGGGRTDTQYF
j_call: TRBJ2-3
clone_size: few
v_call: TRBV6-2/TRBV6-3
d_call: -

cdr3_nt: TGTGCCAGCTCACCCCGGACTAGCGGAGGGAACACCGGGGAGCTGTTTTTT
cdr3_aa: CASSPRTSGGNTGELFF
j_call: TRBJ2-2
clone_size: few
v_call: TRBV18
d_call: TRBD2

cdr3_nt: TGTGCCAGCAGCCAAGACCCTCCACGCAGGGGCGCTGGGGCCAACGTCCTGACTTTC
cdr3_aa: CASSQDPPRRGAGANVLTF
j_call: TRBJ2-6
clone_size: few
v_call: TRBV14
d_call: -

cdr3_nt: TGTGCCAGCAGCTCCGTAGGACTAGCGGTACAAGAGACCCAGTACTTC
cdr3_aa: CASSSVGLAVQETQYF
j_call: TRBJ2-5
clone_size: few
v_call: TRBV11-2
d_call: TRBD2

cdr3_nt: TGTGCCAGCAGCAGGGGGGGCAGAGGGACTGAAGCTTTCTTT
cdr3_aa: CASSRGGRGTEAFF
j_call: TRBJ1-1
clone_size: many
v_call: TRBV12-3/TRBV12-4
d_call: TRBD1

cdr3_nt: TGTGCCAGCAGCCTCAATCGACAGGGCTATGGCTACACCTTC
cdr3_aa: CASSLNRQGYGYTF
j_call: TRBJ1-2
clone_size: -
v_call: TRBV28
d_call: TRBD1

cdr3_nt: TGTGCCTGGAGTGTAGGAATAAACACTGAAGCTTTCTTT
cdr3_aa: CAWSVGINTEAFF
j_call: TRBJ1-1
clone_size: -
v_call: TRBV30
d_call: -

cdr3_nt: TGTGCCAGCAGCCCCCCCGGGGGGGGGTTGCACAATGAGCAGTTCTTC
cdr3_aa: CASSPPGGGLHNEQFF
j_call: TRBJ2-1
clone_size: many
v_call: TRBV7-6
d_call: TRBD2

cdr3_nt: TGTGCCAGCAGCTTAGGAGAAACCGGGGAGCTGTTTTTT
cdr3_aa: CASSLGETGELFF
j_call: TRBJ2-2
clone_size: many
v_call: TRBV7-6
d_call: -

cdr3_nt: TGTGCCAGCAGCCGATCAATGGGACAGGCCTACGAGCAGTACTTC
cdr3_aa: CASSRSMGQAYEQYF
j_call: TRBJ2-7
clone_size: -
v_call: TRBV4-2
d_call: TRBD1

cdr3_nt: TGTGCCAGCAGTTATCAGGGGGCGCTTACTGAAGCTTTCTTT
cdr3_aa: CASSYQGALTEAFF
j_call: TRBJ1-1
clone_size: many
v_call: TRBV6-2/TRBV6-3
d_call: TRBD1

cdr3_nt: TGTGCCAGCAGTGCGGCCCGCGCAGGCGAGCAGTTCTTC
cdr3_aa: CASSAARAGEQFF
j_call: TRBJ2-1
clone_size: many
v_call: TRBV2
d_call: -

cdr3_nt: TGTGCCAGCGGTGCGGGGTCGTACGAGCAGTACTTC
cdr3_aa: CASGAGSYEQYF
j_call: TRBJ2-7
clone_size: -
v_call: TRBV6-1
d_call: -

cdr3_nt: TGCAGTGCCCGACAGGGTATCAATCAGCCCCAGCATTTT
cdr3_aa: CSARQGINQPQHF
j_call: TRBJ1-5
clone_size: many
v_call: TRBV20-1
d_call: TRBD1